This T cell receptor (beta chain) was retrieved from a study of radiation and T cells in renal cell carcinoma. Study-wide background: Nephrectomy followed 15 Gy stereotactic body radiation by 4 weeks.

Germline V gene data show CDR1 as SGHVS and CDR2 as FNYEAQ. The germline V and J ends were trimmed by 0 bases and 0 bases, with 9 bases remaining between them. CDR3 length: 16 residues. Sequencing was performed with immunoSEQ multiplex PCR; in TCRdb, only in-frame clones are kept and a portion is missing. This sample yields more than 95,000 clones, of which 81% are seen a single time; 5.8% belongs to the top ten. The sample's time point: blood 2 weeks post-SBRT. This sample's treatment: 15 Gy SBRT to primary tumor, nephrectomy 4 weeks later. This clone was seen only once. Its specificity is unknown. Study-level results: From baseline, blood top tumor clonotypes peaked at 2 weeks post-radiation.

This material consisted of blood, taken from a patient whose treatment included radiotherapy and nephrectomy. The TCR originated in a man aged 45 to 65 with renal cell carcinoma. The V call is TRBV7-6, the J call TRBJ2-1; no reliable D call. In nucleotides, the CDR3 is TGTGCCAGCAGCTTAGCCGGACCGCACTCCTACAATGAGCAGTTCTTC. Its translation: CASSLAGPHSYNEQFF.